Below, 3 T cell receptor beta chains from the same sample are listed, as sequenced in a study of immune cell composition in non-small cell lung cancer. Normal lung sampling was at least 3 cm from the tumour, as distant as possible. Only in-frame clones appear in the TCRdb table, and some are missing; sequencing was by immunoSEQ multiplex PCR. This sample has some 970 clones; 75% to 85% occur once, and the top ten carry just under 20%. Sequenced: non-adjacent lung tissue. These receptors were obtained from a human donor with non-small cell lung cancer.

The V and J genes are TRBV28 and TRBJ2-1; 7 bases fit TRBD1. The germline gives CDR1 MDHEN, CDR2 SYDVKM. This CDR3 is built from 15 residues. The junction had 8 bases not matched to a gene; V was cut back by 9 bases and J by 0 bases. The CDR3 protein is CASFKGASSYNEQFF. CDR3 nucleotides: TGTGCCAGTTTCAAGGGGGCCAGCTCCTACAATGAGCAGTTCTTC.

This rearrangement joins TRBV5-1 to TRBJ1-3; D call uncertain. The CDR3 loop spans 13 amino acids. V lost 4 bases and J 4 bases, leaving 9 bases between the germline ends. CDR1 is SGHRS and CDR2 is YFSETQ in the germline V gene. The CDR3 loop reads CASSGAGGNTIYF. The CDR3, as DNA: TGCGCCAGCAGCGGCGCAGGCGGAAACACCATATATTTT.

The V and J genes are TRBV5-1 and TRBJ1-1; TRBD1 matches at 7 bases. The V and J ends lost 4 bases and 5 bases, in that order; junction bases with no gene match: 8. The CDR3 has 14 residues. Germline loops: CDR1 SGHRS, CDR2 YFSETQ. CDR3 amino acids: CASSQQGIGTEAFF. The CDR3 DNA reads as TGCGCCAGCAGCCAACAGGGGATCGGGACTGAAGCTTTCTTT.